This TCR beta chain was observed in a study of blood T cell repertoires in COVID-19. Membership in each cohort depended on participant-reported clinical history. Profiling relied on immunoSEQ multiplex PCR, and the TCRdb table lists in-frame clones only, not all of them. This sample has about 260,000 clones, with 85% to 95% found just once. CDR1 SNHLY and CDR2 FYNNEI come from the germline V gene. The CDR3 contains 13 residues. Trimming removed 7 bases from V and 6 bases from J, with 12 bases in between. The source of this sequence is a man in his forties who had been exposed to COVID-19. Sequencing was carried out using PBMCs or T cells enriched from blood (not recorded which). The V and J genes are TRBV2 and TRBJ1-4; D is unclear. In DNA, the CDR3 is TGTGCCAGCAAGCGGTCCGATCATGAAAAACTGTTTTTT. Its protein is CASKRSDHEKLFF. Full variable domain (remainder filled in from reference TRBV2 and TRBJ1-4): EPEVTQTPSHQVTQMGQEVILRCVPISNHLYFYWYRQILGQKVEFLVSFYNNEISEKSEIFDDQFSVERPDGSNFTLKIRSTKLEDSAMYFCASKRSDHEKLFFGSGTQLSVL.